Each of the 20 T cell receptor beta chains below was sequenced from the same sample in a study of T cell repertoires in aging, cancer and after chemotherapy. Peripheral blood genomic DNA, not sorted cells or RNA, was the template. Multiplex touch-down PCR with TRB-A/B primers amplified rearranged V-D-J TRB sequences. TCRdb itself ran the multiplex PCR reads through MiXCR, one entry per CDR3 protein. The sample lists 5,500 to 7,000 distinct CDR3 sequences; around 30% were seen once. Sequences were obtained from blood. The receptors shown here come from a human donor with a blood cancer.

This clonotype is labeled as medium-sized (0.01 to 0.1%). The gene calls are TRBV6-5 and TRBJ2-1; D ambiguous. V lost 2 bases to trimming and J lost 7 bases, with 12 bases between them. Germline lookup yields CDR1 MNHEY and CDR2 SVGAGI. This CDR3 has 14 residues. The CDR3 region has the DNA TGTGCCAGCAGTTACGGCGCCAAGGGAAATGAGCAGTTCTTC. It codes for CASSYGAKGNEQFF.

This clonotype was counted a few times. The rearrangement joins TRBV6-1 to TRBJ1-4, with 8 bases identical to TRBD1. Germline V gene data show CDR1 as MNHNS and CDR2 as SASEGT. Trimming cost V 2 bases and J 8 bases; bases outside gene matches: 7. This CDR3 has 15 amino acids. The CDR3 sequence: CASSESRTGPEKLFF. The CDR3 region has the DNA TGTGCCAGCAGTGAATCCAGGACAGGGCCGGAAAAACTGTTTTTT.

This clonotype rates as medium-sized. The chain carries TRBV6-5 and TRBJ1-2, with D maybe TRBD1 (6 bases). This CDR3 is built from 14 residues. CDR1 and CDR2 from the germline V gene are MNHEY and SVGAGI. Trimming shortened V by 4 bases and J by 4 bases, and 13 bases separated the two germline ends. The CDR3 loop reads CASSFGGQPYGYTF. As DNA, the CDR3 is TGTGCCAGCAGTTTCGGGGGACAACCCTATGGCTACACCTTC.

This clonotype is medium-sized by share. The genes are TRBV6-4 and TRBJ2-3, with D possibly being TRBD2 (5 bases). Germline CDR1 is MRHNA and CDR2 is SNTAGT. Trimming shortened V by 5 bases and J by 2 bases, and 14 bases separated the two germline ends. This CDR3 comprises 15 residues. The CDR3 reads CASSSTSGSTDTQYF. CDR3 coding DNA: TGTGCCAGCAGTTCTACTAGTGGATCCACAGATACGCAGTATTTT.

The chain recombines TRBV24-1 with TRBJ2-5; unclear D gene. V was shortened by 2 bases and J by 5 bases, with 11 bases between the two germline ends. CDR1 and CDR2 from the germline V gene are KGHDR and SFDVKD. The length of the CDR3 is 14 residues. The CDR3 here is CATSDSRGLETQYF. The CDR3 DNA is TGTGCCACCAGTGATTCTAGAGGTCTGGAGACCCAGTACTTC.

This rearrangement joins TRBV19 to TRBJ1-1; D is ambiguous. Trimming removed 1 base from V and 1 base from J, with 4 bases in between. Germline-derived CDR1 and CDR2 are LNHDA and SQIVND (reference sequence). The length of the CDR3 is 13 residues. For the CDR3, the DNA is TGTGCCAGTAGTATAGGACAGAACACTGAAGCTTTCTTT. It codes for CASSIGQNTEAFF.

This clonotype was picked up a small number of times. This chain joins TRBV20-1 and TRBJ1-2, with D hard to call. Trimming shortened V by 5 bases and J by 2 bases, and 6 bases separated the two germline ends. This CDR3 comprises 11 residues. Germline CDR1 DFQATT, CDR2 SNEGSKA (reference sequence). The chain's CDR3 is CSAPQNYGYTF. In DNA form, the CDR3 reads TGCAGTGCTCCTCAGAACTATGGCTACACCTTC.

About this clonotype itself: A much larger clone is a single base away; this may be a read error. The V gene is TRBV27, the J gene TRBJ2-3; 7 positions agree with TRBD2. Germline CDR1 and CDR2: MNHEY and SMNVEV (reference sequence). The CDR3 has 16 amino acids. Here the CDR3 reads CASRERGEGRTDAQYF. DNA for the CDR3: TGTGCCAGCAGAGAGCGGGGCGAGGGGCGCACAGATGCGCAGTATTTT.

The chain recombines TRBV6-1 with TRBJ2-7; tentatively, D is TRBD1 or TRBD2 (5 bases each). CDR3 size: 15 residues. The germline gives CDR1 MNHNS, CDR2 SASEGT. The ends were cut back, 6 bases at V and 2 bases at J, with 17 bases in the middle. CDR3 loop: CASRGSGAVAYEQYF. The CDR3 nucleotides read TGTGCCAGCAGGGGTTCCGGGGCAGTCGCCTACGAGCAGTACTTC.

This clonotype was picked up a small number of times. The CDR3, as DNA: TGCGCCAGCAGCCCCGCGGGTATGGGGGGCACAGATACGCAGTATTTT. Amino acids: CASSPAGMGGTDTQYF. This chain joins TRBV5-1 and TRBJ2-3, with D possibly being TRBD1 or TRBD2 (5 bases each). The CDR3 has 16 amino acids. The germline CDR1 and CDR2 sequences are SGHRS and YFSETQ. The V end was cut by 4 bases, the J end by 1 base, with 16 bases between.

In its sample, this clonotype ranks as medium-sized (0.01 to 0.1%). As DNA, the CDR3 is TGTGCCAGCAGCCGGGACCCTTCACTCCGGGATGAGCAGTTCTTC. It is translated as CASSRDPSLRDEQFF. J is TRBJ2-1 and V is TRBV5-5; D may match TRBD1 or TRBD2 (5 bases each). The V and J ends lost 4 bases and 8 bases respectively, with 19 bases between them. The CDR3 has 15 residues. Per the germline V gene, CDR1 is SGHKS and CDR2 is YYEKEE (reference sequence).

In the case of this clonotype: The junction differs from germline at one of its ends, possibly a read error. The chain employs TRBV5-4 and TRBJ2-5; 10 bases align to TRBD1. Germline V CDR1 and CDR2: SGHNT, YYREEE (reference sequence). There are 17 residues in the CDR3. CDR3 region: CASSQESWDRGPETQYF. CDR3 sequence (DNA): TGCGCCAGCAGCCAAGAGAGCTGGGACAGGGGACCCGAGACCCAGTACTTC.

Comments on this clonotype: No conserved phenylalanine or tryptophan is present at the end of the CDR3, so a read error is the likely explanation. The chain employs TRBV15 and TRBJ2-1, with 8 nucleotides matching TRBD2. Germline-derived CDR1 and CDR2 are LNHNV and YYDKDF (reference sequence). This CDR3 has 14 amino acids. The CDR3 reads CANSPTSGYNEQFL. The CDR3 DNA follows: TGTGCCAACAGCCCTACTAGCGGTTACAATGAGCAGTTCCTC.

The chain couples TRBV4-1 to TRBJ1-6; perhaps TRBD1 as D (5 bases). Germline CDR1 is MGHRA and CDR2 is YSYEKL. Trimming removed 4 bases at V and 5 bases at J, with 15 bases between. The CDR3 loop spans 16 amino acids. CDR3 amino acids: CASSRVEGTDNSPLHF. CDR3 bases: TGCGCCAGCAGCCGAGTAGAAGGGACGGATAATTCACCCCTCCACTTT.

This clonotype came up a few times. The genes are TRBV5-6 and TRBJ1-3; D not certain. This CDR3 region has 13 residues. In germline, CDR1 is SGHDT, CDR2 YYEEEE. Deletions cut 2 bases from V and 9 bases from J, with 12 bases between. The CDR3 DNA reads TGTGCCAGCAGCTTCGGGAGGCTCGGCACCATATATTTT. Encoded protein: CASSFGRLGTIYF.

This chain links TRBV20-1 with TRBJ2-1; 7 bases are shared with TRBD2. The CDR3 sequence is 15 residues long. V was clipped by 3 bases and J by 0 bases; unmatched bases: 5. Germline V gives CDR1 DFQATT, CDR2 SNEGSKA (reference sequence). CDR3 sequence (DNA): TGCAGTGCTAGGTGGGGGGGGGGCTCCTACAATGAGCAGTTCTTC. Translation: CSARWGGGSYNEQFF.

This clonotype is labeled medium-sized. The chain is built from TRBV6-4 and TRBJ2-3, with 7 nucleotides matching TRBD2. This CDR3 is built from 15 residues. CDR1 is MRHNA and CDR2 is SNTAGT in the germline V gene. The junction had 3 bases not matched to a gene; V was cut back by 3 bases and J by 0 bases. CDR3 coding DNA: TGTGCCAGCAGTGAGGGTAGCGGGAGCACAGATACGCAGTATTTT. Translating it yields CASSEGSGSTDTQYF.

The chain carries TRBV20-1 and TRBJ2-3; D is undetermined. Looked up from germline, CDR1 is DFQATT and CDR2 is SNEGSKA (reference sequence). The CDR3 spans 14 residues. Trimming cost V 5 bases and J 4 bases, with 16 bases left between them. CDR3 residues: CSAQAPYGADTQYF. CDR3 nucleotide sequence: TGCAGTGCTCAGGCCCCCTATGGCGCAGATACGCAGTATTTT.

The genes are TRBV6-2 or TRBV6-3 and TRBJ1-2, with D unclear. Trimming cost V 6 bases and J 4 bases, with 24 bases left between them. CDR1 and CDR2 from the germline V gene are MNHEY and SVGEGT. The CDR3 covers 17 residues. CDR3: CASSPNRMASLVYGYTF. Written as DNA, the CDR3 is TGTGCCAGCAGCCCTAACCGCATGGCCAGTTTGGTCTATGGCTACACCTTC.

The chain employs TRBV10-3 and TRBJ2-7; D gene ambiguous. Trimming took off 0 bases at V and 0 bases at J, with 3 bases between the two ends. Germline V gene data show CDR1 as ENHRY and CDR2 as SYGVKD. The CDR3 loop spans 13 amino acids. CDR3 nucleotide sequence: TGTGCCATCAGTGAGTCGGTCTCCTACGAGCAGTACTTC. Protein product: CAISESVSYEQYF.